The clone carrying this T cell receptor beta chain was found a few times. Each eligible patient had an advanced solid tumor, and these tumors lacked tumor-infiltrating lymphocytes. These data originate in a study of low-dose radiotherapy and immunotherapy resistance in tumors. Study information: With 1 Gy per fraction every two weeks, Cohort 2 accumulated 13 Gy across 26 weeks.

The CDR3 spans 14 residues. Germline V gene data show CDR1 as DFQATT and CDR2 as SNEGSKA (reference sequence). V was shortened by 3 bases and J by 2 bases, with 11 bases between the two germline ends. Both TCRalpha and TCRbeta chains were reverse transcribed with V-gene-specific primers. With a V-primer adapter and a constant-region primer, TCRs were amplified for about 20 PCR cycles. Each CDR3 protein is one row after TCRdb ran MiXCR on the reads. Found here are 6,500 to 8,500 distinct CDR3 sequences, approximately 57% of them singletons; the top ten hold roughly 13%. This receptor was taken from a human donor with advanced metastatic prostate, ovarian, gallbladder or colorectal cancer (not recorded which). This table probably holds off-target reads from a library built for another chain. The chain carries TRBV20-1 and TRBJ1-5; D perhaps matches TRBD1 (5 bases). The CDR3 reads CSASPGEGNQPQHF. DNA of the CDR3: TGCAGTGCTAGTCCGGGGGAAGGCAATCAGCCCCAGCATTTT.